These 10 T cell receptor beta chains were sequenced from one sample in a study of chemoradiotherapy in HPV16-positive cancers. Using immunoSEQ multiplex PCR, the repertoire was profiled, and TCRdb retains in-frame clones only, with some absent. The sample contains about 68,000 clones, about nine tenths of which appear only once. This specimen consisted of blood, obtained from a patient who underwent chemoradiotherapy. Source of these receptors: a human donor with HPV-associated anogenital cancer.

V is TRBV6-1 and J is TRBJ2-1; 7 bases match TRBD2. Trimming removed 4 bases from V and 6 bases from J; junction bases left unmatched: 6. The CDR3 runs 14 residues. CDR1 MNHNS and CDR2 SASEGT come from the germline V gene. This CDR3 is CASSGRDYRNEQFF. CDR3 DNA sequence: TGTGCCAGCAGTGGCCGGGACTATCGCAATGAGCAGTTCTTC.

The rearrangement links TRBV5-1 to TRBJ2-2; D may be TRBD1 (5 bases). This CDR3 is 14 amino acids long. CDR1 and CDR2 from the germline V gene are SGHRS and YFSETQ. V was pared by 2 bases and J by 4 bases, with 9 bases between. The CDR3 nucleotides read TGCGCCAGCAGCTTACGCCAGGGCACCGGGGAGCTGTTTTTT. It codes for CASSLRQGTGELFF.

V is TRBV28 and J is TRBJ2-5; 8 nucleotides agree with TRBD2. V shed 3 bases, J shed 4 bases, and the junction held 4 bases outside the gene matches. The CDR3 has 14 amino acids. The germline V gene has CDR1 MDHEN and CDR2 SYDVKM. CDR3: CASSFPSGSETQYF. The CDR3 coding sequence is TGTGCCAGCAGTTTCCCTAGCGGGTCAGAGACCCAGTACTTC.

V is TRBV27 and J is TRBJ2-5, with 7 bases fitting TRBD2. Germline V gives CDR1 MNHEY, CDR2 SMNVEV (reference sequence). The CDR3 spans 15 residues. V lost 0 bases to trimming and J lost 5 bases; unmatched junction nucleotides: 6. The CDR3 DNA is TGTGCCAGCAGTTTATCGGGACTCGGGGGGGAGACCCAGTACTTC. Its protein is CASSLSGLGGETQYF.

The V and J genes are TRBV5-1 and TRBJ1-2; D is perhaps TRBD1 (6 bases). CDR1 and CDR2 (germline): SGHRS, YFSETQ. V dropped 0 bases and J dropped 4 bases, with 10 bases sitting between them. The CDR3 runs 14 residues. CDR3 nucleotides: TGCGCCAGCAGCTTGGGACAGGCGCGCTATGGCTACACCTTC. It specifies CASSLGQARYGYTF.

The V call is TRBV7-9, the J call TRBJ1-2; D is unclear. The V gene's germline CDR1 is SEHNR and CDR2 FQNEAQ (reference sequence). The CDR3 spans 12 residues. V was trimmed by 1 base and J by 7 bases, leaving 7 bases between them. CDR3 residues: CASSLEWVGYTF. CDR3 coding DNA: TGTGCCAGCAGCTTAGAGTGGGTTGGCTACACCTTC.

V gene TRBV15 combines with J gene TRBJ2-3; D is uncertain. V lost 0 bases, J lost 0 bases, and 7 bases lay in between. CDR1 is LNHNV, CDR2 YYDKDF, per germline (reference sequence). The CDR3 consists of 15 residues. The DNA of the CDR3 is TGTGCCACCAGCAGAGAGTTGGGGAGCACAGATACGCAGTATTTT. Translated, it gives CATSRELGSTDTQYF. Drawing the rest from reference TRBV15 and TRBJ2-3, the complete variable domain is DAMVIQNPRYQVTQFGKPVTLSCSQTLNHNVMYWYQQKSSQAPKLLFHYYDKDFNNEADTPDNFQSRRPNTSFCFLDIRSPGLGDTAMYLCATSRELGSTDTQYFGPGTRLTVL.

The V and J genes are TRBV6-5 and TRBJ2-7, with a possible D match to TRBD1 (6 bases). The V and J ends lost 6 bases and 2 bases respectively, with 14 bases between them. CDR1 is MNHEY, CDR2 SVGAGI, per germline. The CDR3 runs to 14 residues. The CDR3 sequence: CASRPDRFPYEQYF. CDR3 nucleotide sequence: TGTGCCAGCAGACCGGACAGATTCCCCTACGAGCAGTACTTC.

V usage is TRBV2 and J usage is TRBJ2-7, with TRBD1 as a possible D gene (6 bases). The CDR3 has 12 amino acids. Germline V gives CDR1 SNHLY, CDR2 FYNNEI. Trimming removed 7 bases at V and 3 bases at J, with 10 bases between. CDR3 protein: CASTDRFYEQYF. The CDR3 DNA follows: TGTGCCAGCACTGACAGGTTCTACGAGCAGTACTTC.

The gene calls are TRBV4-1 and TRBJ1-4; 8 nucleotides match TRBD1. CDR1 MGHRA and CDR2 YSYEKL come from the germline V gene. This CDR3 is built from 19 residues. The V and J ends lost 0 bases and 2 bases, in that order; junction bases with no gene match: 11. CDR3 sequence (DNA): TGCGCCAGCAGCCAAGATACCCAGGGGGCGCGGGGTACTAATGAAAAACTGTTTTTT. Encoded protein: CASSQDTQGARGTNEKLFF.